Following are 8 T cell receptor beta chains from one sample sequenced in a study of blood T cell repertoires in COVID-19. TCRdb's copy holds only in-frame clones and misses some; the assay was immunoSEQ multiplex PCR. The repertoire has hundreds of thousands of clones, more than 70% of them found once; the top ten carry roughly 2%. The specimen was PBMCs or T cells enriched from blood (not recorded which). The receptors stem from a woman aged 60-70 years in a cohort exposed to, infected with or recovered from COVID-19 (not recorded which).

The chain is built from TRBV5-1 and TRBJ2-4; 7 bases are shared with TRBD1. The V gene's germline CDR1 is SGHRS and CDR2 YFSETQ. The CDR3 has 15 amino acids. The ends lost 2 bases at V and 8 bases at J; junction bases unmatched: 10. CDR3 nucleotide sequence: TGCGCCAGCAGCTTCTGGGGATTTCAGGGGGACATTCAGTACTTC. As protein: CASSFWGFQGDIQYF.

The DNA of the CDR3 is TGTGCCAGCAGAGGGGGCCCCTCTGGAAACACCATATATTTT. This sequence encodes CASRGGPSGNTIYF. The rearrangement uses TRBV25-1 and TRBJ1-3; 7 positions match TRBD1. CDR3 length: 14 amino acids. Germline V gene data show CDR1 as MGHDK and CDR2 as SYGVNS. V was pared by 6 bases and J by 0 bases, with 2 bases of the junction left unmatched.

This chain joins TRBV10-2 and TRBJ2-7; a weak D match, TRBD1 (6 bases). CDR1 is WSHSY and CDR2 is SAAADI in the germline V gene. The germline V and J ends were trimmed by 3 bases and 0 bases, with 6 bases remaining between them. The CDR3 totals 13 residues. As DNA, the CDR3 is TGCGCCAGCAGTGACAGGGGCTCCTACGAGCAGTACTTC. Protein product: CASSDRGSYEQYF.

The rearrangement uses TRBV7-3 and TRBJ2-5; 8 nucleotides agree with TRBD2. Germline V gene sequence: CDR1 SGHTA, CDR2 FQGTGA. The CDR3 has 13 residues. V gave up 2 bases and J gave up 5 bases; unmatched junction bases: 1. In nucleotides, the CDR3 is TGTGCCAGCAGCTTAGAGCGGGGGGAGACCCAGTACTTC. The encoded protein is CASSLERGETQYF.

V gene TRBV28 combines with J gene TRBJ2-3; 10 nucleotides match TRBD2. The CDR3 spans 19 residues. Germline CDR1 and CDR2: MDHEN and SYDVKM. V shed 3 bases and J 2 bases; nucleotides not matched to a gene: 14. In DNA form, the CDR3 reads TGTGCCAGCAGTTTGGTGGAGGGGAGACTAGCGGGTCACACAGATACGCAGTATTTT. This codes for CASSLVEGRLAGHTDTQYF.

The V gene is TRBV11-2, the J gene TRBJ2-3; 7 bases map to TRBD2. Germline lookup yields CDR1 SGHAT and CDR2 FQNNGV. The CDR3 covers 15 residues. Unmatched junction bases numbered 9, after V lost 5 bases and J lost 4 bases. The CDR3 loop is CASSALLALADTQYF. Written as DNA, the CDR3 is TGTGCCAGCAGCGCCCTACTAGCGTTGGCAGATACGCAGTATTTT.

Only one count was recorded for this clone. The genes are TRBV9 and TRBJ2-2; 11 positions agree with TRBD2. Germline CDR1 SGDLS, CDR2 YYNGEE. Germline trimming cut 0 bases from V and 6 bases from J; bases unmatched to any gene: 10. The CDR3 is 18 residues long. CDR3 sequence (DNA): TGTGCCAGCAGCGTAGGACTAGCGGGATCCCCGGGGGCCGGGGAGCTGTTTTTT. This gives the protein CASSVGLAGSPGAGELFF.

The chain links TRBV5-4 to TRBJ1-6; no clear D. Per the germline V gene, CDR1 is SGHNT and CDR2 is YYREEE (reference sequence). The V and J ends lost 0 bases and 9 bases respectively, with 13 bases between them. This CDR3 contains 15 residues. CDR3 region: CASSLAGLSGSPLHF. The CDR3 DNA follows: TGTGCCAGCAGCTTGGCGGGGTTAAGCGGTTCACCCCTCCACTTT. Full variable domain (outside the CDR3, taken from reference TRBV5-4 and TRBJ1-6): ETGVTQSPTHLIKTRGQQVTLRCSSQSGHNTVSWYQQALGQGPQFIFQYYREEENGRGNFPPRFSGLQFPNYSSELNVNALELDDSALYLCASSLAGLSGSPLHFGNGTRLTVT.